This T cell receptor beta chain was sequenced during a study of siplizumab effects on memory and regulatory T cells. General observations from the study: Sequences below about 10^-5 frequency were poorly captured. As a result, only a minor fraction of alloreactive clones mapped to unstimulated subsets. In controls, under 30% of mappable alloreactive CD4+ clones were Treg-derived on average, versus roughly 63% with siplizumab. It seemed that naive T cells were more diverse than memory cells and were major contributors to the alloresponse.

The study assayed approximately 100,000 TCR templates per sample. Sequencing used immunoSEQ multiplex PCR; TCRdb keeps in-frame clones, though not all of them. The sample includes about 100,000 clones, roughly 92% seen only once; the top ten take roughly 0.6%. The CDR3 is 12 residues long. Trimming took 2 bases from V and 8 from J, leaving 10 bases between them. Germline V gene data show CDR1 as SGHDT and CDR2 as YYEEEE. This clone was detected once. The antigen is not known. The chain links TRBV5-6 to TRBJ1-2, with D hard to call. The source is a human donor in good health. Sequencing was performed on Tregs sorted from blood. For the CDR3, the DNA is TGTGCCAGCAGCTTTAGTATGGGGGGCTACACCTTC. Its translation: CASSFSMGGYTF.